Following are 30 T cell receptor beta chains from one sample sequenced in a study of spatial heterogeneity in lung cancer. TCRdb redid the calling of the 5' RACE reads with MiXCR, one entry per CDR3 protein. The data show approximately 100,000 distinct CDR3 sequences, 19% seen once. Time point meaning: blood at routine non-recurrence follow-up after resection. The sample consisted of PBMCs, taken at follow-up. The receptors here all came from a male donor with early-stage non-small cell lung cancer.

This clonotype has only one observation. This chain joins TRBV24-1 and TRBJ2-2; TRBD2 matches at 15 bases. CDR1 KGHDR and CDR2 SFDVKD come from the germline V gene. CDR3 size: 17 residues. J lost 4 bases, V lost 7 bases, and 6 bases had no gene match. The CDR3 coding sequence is TGTGCCACCAGCTTGGGACTAGCGGGAGGACTCACCGGGGAGCTGTTTTTT. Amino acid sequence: CATSLGLAGGLTGELFF.

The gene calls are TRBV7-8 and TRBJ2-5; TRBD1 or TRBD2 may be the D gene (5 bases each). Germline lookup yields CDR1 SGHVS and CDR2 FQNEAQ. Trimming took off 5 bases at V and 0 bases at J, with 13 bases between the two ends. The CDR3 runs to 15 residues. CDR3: CASSLGTQYQETQYF. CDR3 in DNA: TGTGCCAGCAGCCTGGGGACCCAGTACCAAGAGACCCAGTACTTC. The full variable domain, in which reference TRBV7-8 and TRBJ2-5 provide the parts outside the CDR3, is GAGVSQSPRYKVAKRGQDVALRCDPISGHVSLFWYQQALGQGPEFLTYFQNEAQLDKSGLPSDRFFAERPEGSVSTLKIQRTQQEDSAVYLCASSLGTQYQETQYFGPGTRLLVL.

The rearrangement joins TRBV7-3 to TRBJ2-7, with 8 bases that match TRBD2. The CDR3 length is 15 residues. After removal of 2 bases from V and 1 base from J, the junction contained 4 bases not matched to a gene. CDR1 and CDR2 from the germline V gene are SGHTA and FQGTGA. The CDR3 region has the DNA TGTGCCAGCAGCTTAGGGATAGCGGGATCCTACGAGCAGTACTTC. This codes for CASSLGIAGSYEQYF.

Written as DNA, the CDR3 is TGCAGTGCACCCAGGACAGGGCAGAATCAGCCCCAGCATTTT. As protein: CSAPRTGQNQPQHF. The chain links TRBV20-1 to TRBJ1-5; TRBD1 aligns across 8 bases. After removal of 6 bases from V and 4 bases from J, the junction contained 8 bases not matched to a gene. Germline V lookup: CDR1 DFQATT, CDR2 SNEGSKA (reference sequence). The CDR3 is 14 amino acids.

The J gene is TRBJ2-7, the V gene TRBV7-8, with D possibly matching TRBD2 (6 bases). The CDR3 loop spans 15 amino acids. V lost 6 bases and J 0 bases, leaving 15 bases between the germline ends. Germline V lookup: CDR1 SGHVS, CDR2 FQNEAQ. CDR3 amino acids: CASRGGHRSSYEQYF. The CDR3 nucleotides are TGTGCCAGCAGGGGAGGACATAGGAGCTCCTACGAGCAGTACTTC.

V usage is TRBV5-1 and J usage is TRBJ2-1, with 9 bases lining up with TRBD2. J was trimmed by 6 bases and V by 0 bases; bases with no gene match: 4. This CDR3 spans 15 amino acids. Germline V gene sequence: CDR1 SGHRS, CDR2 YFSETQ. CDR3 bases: TGCGCCAGCAGCTTGGTAGCGGGAGCAGTCAATGAGCAGTTCTTC. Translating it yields CASSLVAGAVNEQFF.

The CDR3 DNA reads as TGTGCCACCAGCAGAGGGGACAGAAATACTGAAGCTTTCTTT. It is translated as CATSRGDRNTEAFF. The genes are TRBV15 and TRBJ1-1; 7 bases line up with TRBD1. The CDR3 runs to 14 residues. Trimming took 1 base from V and 5 from J; bases not matched to a gene: 4. The germline V gene encodes CDR1 LNHNV and CDR2 YYDKDF (reference sequence). Filled out from reference TRBV15 and TRBJ1-1, the complete variable domain reads DAMVIQNPRYQVTQFGKPVTLSCSQTLNHNVMYWYQQKSSQAPKLLFHYYDKDFNNEADTPDNFQSRRPNTSFCFLDIRSPGLGDTAMYLCATSRGDRNTEAFFGQGTRLTVV.

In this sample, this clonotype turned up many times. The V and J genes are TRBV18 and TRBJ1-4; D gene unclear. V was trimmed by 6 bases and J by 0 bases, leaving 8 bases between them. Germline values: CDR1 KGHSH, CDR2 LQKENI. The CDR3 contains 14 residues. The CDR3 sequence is CASSQYATNEKLFF. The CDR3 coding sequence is TGTGCCAGCTCGCAGTATGCAACTAATGAAAAACTGTTTTTT.

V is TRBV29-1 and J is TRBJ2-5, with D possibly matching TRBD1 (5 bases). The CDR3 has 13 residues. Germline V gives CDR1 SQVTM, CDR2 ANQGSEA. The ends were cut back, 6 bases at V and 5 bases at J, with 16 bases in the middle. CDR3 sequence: CSVNQGLLETQYF. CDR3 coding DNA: TGCAGCGTAAACCAGGGCCTCCTCGAGACCCAGTACTTC.

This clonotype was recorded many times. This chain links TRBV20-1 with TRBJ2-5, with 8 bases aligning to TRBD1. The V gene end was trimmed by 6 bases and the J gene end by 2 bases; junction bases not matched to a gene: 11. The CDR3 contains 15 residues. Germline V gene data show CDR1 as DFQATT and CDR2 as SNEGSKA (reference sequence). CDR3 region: CSAGQGGVGQETQYF. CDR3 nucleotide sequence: TGCAGTGCAGGACAGGGAGGAGTGGGGCAAGAGACCCAGTACTTC.

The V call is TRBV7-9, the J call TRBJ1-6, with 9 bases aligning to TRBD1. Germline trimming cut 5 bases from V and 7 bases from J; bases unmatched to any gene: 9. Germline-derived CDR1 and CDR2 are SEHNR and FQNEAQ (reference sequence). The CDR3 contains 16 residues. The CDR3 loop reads CASSTPGTGTNSPLHF. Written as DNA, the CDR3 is TGTGCCAGCAGCACCCCCGGGACAGGGACGAATTCACCCCTCCACTTT.

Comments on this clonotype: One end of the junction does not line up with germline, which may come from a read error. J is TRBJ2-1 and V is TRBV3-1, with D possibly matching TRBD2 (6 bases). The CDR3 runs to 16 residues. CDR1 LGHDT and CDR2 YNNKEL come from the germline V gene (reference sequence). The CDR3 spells CANSQPSPGLPNEQFF. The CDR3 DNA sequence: TGTGCCAACAGCCAACCGTCGCCGGGACTTCCGAATGAGCAGTTCTTC.

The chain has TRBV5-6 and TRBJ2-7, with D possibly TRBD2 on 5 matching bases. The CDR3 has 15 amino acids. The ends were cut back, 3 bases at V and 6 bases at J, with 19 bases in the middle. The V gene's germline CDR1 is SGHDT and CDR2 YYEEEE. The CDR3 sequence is CASSSPYEGVVEQYF. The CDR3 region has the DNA TGTGCCAGCAGCTCTCCGTATGAGGGCGTAGTCGAGCAGTACTTC.

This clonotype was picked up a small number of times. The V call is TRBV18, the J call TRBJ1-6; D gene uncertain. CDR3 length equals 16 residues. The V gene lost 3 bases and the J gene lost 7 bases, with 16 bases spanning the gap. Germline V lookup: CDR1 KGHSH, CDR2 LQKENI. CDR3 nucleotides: TGTGCCAGCTCACCTGCCGTACGGGGAGTAAATTCACCCCTCCACTTT. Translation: CASSPAVRGVNSPLHF.

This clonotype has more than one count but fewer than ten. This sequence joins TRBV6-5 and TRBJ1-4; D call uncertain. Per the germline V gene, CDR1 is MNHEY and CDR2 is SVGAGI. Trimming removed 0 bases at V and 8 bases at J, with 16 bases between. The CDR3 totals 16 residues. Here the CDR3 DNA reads TGTGCCAGCAGTTACTCGAAACAGCTAACGTCGGAAAAACTGTTTTTT. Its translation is CASSYSKQLTSEKLFF.

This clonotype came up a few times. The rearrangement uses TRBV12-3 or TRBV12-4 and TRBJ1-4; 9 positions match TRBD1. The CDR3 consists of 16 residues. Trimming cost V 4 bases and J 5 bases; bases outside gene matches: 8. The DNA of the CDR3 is TGTGCCAGCAGTTCCGGAAGGACAGGGGAGAATGAAAAACTGTTTTTT. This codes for CASSSGRTGENEKLFF.

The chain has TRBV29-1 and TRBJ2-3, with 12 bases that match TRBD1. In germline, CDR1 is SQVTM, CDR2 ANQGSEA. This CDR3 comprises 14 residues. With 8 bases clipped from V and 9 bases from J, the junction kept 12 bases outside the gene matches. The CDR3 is CSSGTGGGLRTQYF. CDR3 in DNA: TGCAGCAGCGGGACAGGGGGCGGATTACGGACGCAGTATTTT.

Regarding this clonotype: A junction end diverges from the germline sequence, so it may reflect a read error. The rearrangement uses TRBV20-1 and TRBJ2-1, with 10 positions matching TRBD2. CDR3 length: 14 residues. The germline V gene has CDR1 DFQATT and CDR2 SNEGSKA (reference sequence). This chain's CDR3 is CCASSWTSGTGQFF. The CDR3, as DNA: TGCTGTGCTAGTTCCTGGACTAGCGGTACGGGGCAGTTCTTC.

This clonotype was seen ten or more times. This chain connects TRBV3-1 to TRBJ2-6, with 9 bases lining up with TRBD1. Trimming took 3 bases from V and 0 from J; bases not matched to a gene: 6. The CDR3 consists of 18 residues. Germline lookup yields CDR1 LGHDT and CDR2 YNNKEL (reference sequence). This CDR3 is CASSHQQGAGSGANVLTF. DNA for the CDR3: TGTGCCAGCAGCCACCAACAGGGGGCTGGCTCTGGGGCCAACGTCCTGACTTTC.

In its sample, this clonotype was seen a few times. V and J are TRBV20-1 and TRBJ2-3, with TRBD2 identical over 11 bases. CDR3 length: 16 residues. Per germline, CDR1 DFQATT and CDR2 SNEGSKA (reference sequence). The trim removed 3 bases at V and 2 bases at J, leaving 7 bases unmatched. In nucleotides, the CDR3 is TGCAGTGCTAGTATCCTACTAGCGGGAGACACAGATACGCAGTATTTT. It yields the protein CSASILLAGDTDTQYF.

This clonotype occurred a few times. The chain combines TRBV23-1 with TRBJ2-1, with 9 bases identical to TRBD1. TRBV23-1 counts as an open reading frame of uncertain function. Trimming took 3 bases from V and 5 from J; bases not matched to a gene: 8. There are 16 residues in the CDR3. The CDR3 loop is CASSQLPGQGHNEQFF. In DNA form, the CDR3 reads TGCGCCAGCAGTCAGTTACCGGGACAGGGACACAATGAGCAGTTCTTC.

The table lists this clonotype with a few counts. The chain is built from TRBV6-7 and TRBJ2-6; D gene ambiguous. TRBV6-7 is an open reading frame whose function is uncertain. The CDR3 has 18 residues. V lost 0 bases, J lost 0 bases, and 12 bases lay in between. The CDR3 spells CASSYSKCHTSGANVLTF. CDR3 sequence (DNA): TGTGCCAGCAGTTACTCGAAGTGTCACACCTCTGGGGCCAACGTCCTGACTTTC.

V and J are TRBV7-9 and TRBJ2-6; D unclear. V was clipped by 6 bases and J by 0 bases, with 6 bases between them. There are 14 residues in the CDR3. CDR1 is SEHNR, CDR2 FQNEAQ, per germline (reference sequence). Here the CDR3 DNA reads TGTGCCAGCAGGGGTAGCTCTGGGGCCAACGTCCTGACTTTC. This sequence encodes CASRGSSGANVLTF.

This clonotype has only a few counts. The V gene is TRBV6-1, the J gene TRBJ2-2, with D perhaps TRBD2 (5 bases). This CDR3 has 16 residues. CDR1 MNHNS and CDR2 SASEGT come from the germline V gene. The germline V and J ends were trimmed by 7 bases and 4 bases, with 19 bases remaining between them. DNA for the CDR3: TGTGCCAGCATCCCTGTACGGGGTCGGGGCACCGGGGAGCTGTTTTTT. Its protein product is CASIPVRGRGTGELFF.

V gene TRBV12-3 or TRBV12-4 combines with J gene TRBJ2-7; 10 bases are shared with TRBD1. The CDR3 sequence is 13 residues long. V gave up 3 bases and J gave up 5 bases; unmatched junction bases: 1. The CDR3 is CASSFGTGDEQYF. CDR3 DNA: TGTGCCAGCAGTTTCGGGACAGGGGACGAGCAGTACTTC.

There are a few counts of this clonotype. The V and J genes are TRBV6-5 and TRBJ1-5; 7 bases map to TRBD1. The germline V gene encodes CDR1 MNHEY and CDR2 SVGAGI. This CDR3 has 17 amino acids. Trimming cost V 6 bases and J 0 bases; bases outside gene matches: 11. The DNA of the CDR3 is TGTGCCAGCAGCCCAACCCCACAGGGGAATAGCAATCAGCCCCAGCATTTT. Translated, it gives CASSPTPQGNSNQPQHF.

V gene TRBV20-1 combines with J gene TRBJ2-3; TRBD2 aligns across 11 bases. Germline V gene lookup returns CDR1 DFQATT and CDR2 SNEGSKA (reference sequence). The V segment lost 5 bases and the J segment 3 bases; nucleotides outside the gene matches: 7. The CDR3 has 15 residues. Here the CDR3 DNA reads TGCAGTGCTTTCACCGGGACTAGCGGTACAGATACGCAGTATTTT. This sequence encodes CSAFTGTSGTDTQYF.

CDR3 DNA sequence: TGCAGCGCTGACTCCAGCACAGATACGCAGTATTTT. Its translation is CSADSSTDTQYF. The gene calls are TRBV29-1 and TRBJ2-3; D remains unclear. This CDR3 spans 12 amino acids. Trimming cost V 7 bases and J 0 bases, with 8 bases left between them. In germline, CDR1 is SQVTM, CDR2 ANQGSEA.

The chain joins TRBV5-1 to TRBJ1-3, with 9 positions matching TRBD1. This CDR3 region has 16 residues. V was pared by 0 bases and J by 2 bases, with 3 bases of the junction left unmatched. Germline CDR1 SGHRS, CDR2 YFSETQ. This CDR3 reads CASSLDRGLTGNTIYF. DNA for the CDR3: TGCGCCAGCAGCTTGGACAGGGGGCTAACTGGAAACACCATATATTTT. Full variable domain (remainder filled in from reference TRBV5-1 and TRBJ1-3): KAGVTQTPRYLIKTRGQQVTLSCSPISGHRSVSWYQQTPGQGLQFLFEYFSETQRNKGNFPGRFSGRQFSNSRSEMNVSTLELGDSALYLCASSLDRGLTGNTIYFGEGSWLTVV.

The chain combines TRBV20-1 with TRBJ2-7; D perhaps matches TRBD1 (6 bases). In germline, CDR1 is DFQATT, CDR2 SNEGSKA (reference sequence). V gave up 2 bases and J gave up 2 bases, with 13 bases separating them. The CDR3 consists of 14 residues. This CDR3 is CSARHHQGPYEQYF. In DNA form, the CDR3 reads TGCAGTGCTAGACACCACCAGGGGCCCTACGAGCAGTACTTC.